A single T cell receptor beta chain is shown here with its context. Produced via immunoSEQ multiplex PCR; TCRdb's table is partial and in-frame only. The table has under 150,000 clones, about 93% seen once. This entry is derived from a study of control samples from healthy donors and cancer patients. CDR3 length equals 16 residues. Germline lookup yields CDR1 SEHNR and CDR2 FQNEAQ (reference sequence). With V trimmed by 0 bases and J by 5 bases, 5 bases remained unmatched. This receptor was taken from a man aged 45-60 years with head and neck cancer. Source material: PBMCs. The chain employs TRBV7-9 and TRBJ2-5; 11 nucleotides match TRBD1. The chain's CDR3 is CASSLAGTGGSETQYF. The CDR3, as DNA: TGTGCCAGCAGCTTAGCCGGGACAGGGGGTTCGGAGACCCAGTACTTC.